Below are 22 T cell receptor beta chains sequenced from a single sample in a study of patients and donors after allogeneic stem cell transplantation (dated by TCRdb to 2018 to 2020). The method behind the library was RT-PCR. These reads were obtained on a NextSeq 550. The raw public data were reprocessed by TCRdb itself: fastp quality trimming at Q25, MiXCR clonotype calling, in-frame beta chains only. CDR3 protein duplicates are merged, each entry listing the most common genes and DNA. The sample records about 39,000 distinct CDR3 sequences, under 40% of which are singletons. The ten largest clones take up about two thirds of the sample. Sequenced input: blood, either unsorted or a sorted T cell fraction (not recorded which). The receptor source for this set is a human donor who was either an allogeneic HSCT recipient or a stem cell or donor lymphocyte infusion donor (not recorded which). It is not recorded whose cells these are; they may come from a transplant donor.

This clonotype turned up a few times. V and J are TRBV20-1 and TRBJ1-1; TRBD1 is a possible D gene (6 bases). Germline V gene data show CDR1 as DFQATT and CDR2 as SNEGSKA (reference sequence). V was shortened by 3 bases and J by 3 bases, with 8 bases between the two germline ends. This CDR3 comprises 12 residues. The CDR3 sequence is CSASKGDTEAFF. The CDR3, as DNA: TGCAGTGCTAGTAAGGGGGACACTGAAGCTTTCTTT.

As DNA, the CDR3 is TGCAGTGCTAGAGATCCGACAGGGGCTGTATATGGCTACACCTTC. Translated, it gives CSARDPTGAVYGYTF. V is TRBV20-1 and J is TRBJ1-2; TRBD1 matches 8 bases. With 0 bases clipped from V and 5 bases from J, the junction kept 8 bases outside the gene matches. The V gene's germline CDR1 is DFQATT and CDR2 SNEGSKA (reference sequence). The CDR3 has 15 amino acids.

The chain couples TRBV15 to TRBJ2-7, with D maybe TRBD1 (6 bases). CDR3 length: 17 amino acids. V was cut by 1 base and J by 2 bases, with 18 bases left in between. Germline V gives CDR1 LNHNV, CDR2 YYDKDF (reference sequence). CDR3 in DNA: TGTGCCACCAGCAGAGCCCTTGGACAGCTTATCCCCTACGAGCAGTACTTC. Translated: CATSRALGQLIPYEQYF.

This clonotype was detected only a few times. The genes are TRBV12-3 or TRBV12-4 and TRBJ1-5; TRBD1 aligns across 9 bases. The CDR3 length is 14 residues. The ends lost 3 bases at V and 5 bases at J; junction bases unmatched: 2. CDR3 amino acids: CASSFGTGYQPQHF. The CDR3 nucleotides read TGTGCCAGCAGTTTCGGGACAGGGTATCAGCCCCAGCATTTT.

This sequence joins TRBV19 and TRBJ2-3; tentatively, D is TRBD1 (6 bases). Trimming left V 7 bases short and J 0 bases short, with 11 bases between. Germline V gene lookup returns CDR1 LNHDA and CDR2 SQIVND (reference sequence). This CDR3 has 14 residues. Here the CDR3 reads CASIRDTSTDTQYF. CDR3 DNA sequence: TGTGCCAGTATCCGGGACACTAGCACAGATACGCAGTATTTT.

In its sample, this clonotype was seen a few times. The chain links TRBV20-1 to TRBJ1-6, with 9 positions matching TRBD1. Germline V gives CDR1 DFQATT, CDR2 SNEGSKA (reference sequence). This CDR3 contains 13 residues. V gave up 8 bases and J gave up 9 bases; unmatched junction bases: 8. The CDR3, as DNA: TGCAGTCCTTCCGGGACAGGGACTTCACCCCTCCACTTT. Translating it yields CSPSGTGTSPLHF.

V and J are TRBV5-1 and TRBJ1-2; TRBD1 agrees at 8 bases. CDR1 SGHRS and CDR2 YFSETQ come from the germline V gene. J lost 8 bases, V lost 4 bases, and 4 bases had no gene match. This CDR3 is 12 amino acids long. The CDR3, as DNA: TGCGCCAGCAGCCCCGGACAGGGAGGCTACACCTTC. It codes for CASSPGQGGYTF.

The genes are TRBV11-1 and TRBJ2-1; D call uncertain. V was cut by 0 bases and J by 4 bases, with 4 bases left in between. There are 13 residues in the CDR3. CDR1 is SGHAT, CDR2 FQDESV, per germline (reference sequence). Here the CDR3 reads CASSLALYNEQFF. The CDR3 region has the DNA TGTGCCAGCAGCTTAGCGCTTTACAATGAGCAGTTCTTC.

This clonotype was observed many times. The V and J genes are TRBV6-6 and TRBJ2-1, with TRBD2 matching 10 bases. CDR1 is MNHNY and CDR2 is SVGAGI in the germline V gene (reference sequence). Trimming removed 6 bases from V and 8 bases from J; junction bases left unmatched: 13. CDR3 length equals 16 residues. CDR3 coding DNA: TGTGCCAGCAGAATAGAGAGCGGGAGGGCCACAGATGAGCAGTTCTTC. Its translation: CASRIESGRATDEQFF.

The chain is built from TRBV5-1 and TRBJ1-5; 7 bases match TRBD1. The CDR3 is 13 residues long. After removal of 3 bases from V and 7 bases from J, the junction contained 4 bases not matched to a gene. Germline V gives CDR1 SGHRS, CDR2 YFSETQ. The CDR3 is CASSSHRGQPQHF. The CDR3 DNA reads TGCGCCAGCAGCTCCCACAGGGGCCAGCCCCAGCATTTT.

The chain uses TRBV27 and TRBJ2-7; 12 bases agree with TRBD2. Germline CDR1 MNHEY, CDR2 SMNVEV (reference sequence). CDR3 size: 17 residues. Germline trimming cut 0 bases from V and 1 base from J; bases unmatched to any gene: 4. CDR3 loop: CASSLSGLAGLSYEQYF. The CDR3 DNA follows: TGTGCCAGCAGTTTATCTGGACTAGCGGGACTATCCTACGAGCAGTACTTC.

This chain links TRBV20-1 with TRBJ2-2; tentative D call: TRBD2 (5 bases). The CDR3 consists of 15 residues. Trimming removed 5 bases at V and 1 base at J, with 14 bases between. Germline V gene lookup returns CDR1 DFQATT and CDR2 SNEGSKA (reference sequence). The chain's CDR3 is CSAPLAGRNTGELFF. The CDR3 region has the DNA TGCAGTGCTCCCCTAGCAGGACGGAACACCGGGGAGCTGTTTTTT.

The genes are TRBV5-1 and TRBJ1-1; no clear D. CDR1 and CDR2 from the germline V gene are SGHRS and YFSETQ. This CDR3 is 15 amino acids long. With 0 bases removed from V and 1 base from J, the gap between germline ends came to 10 bases. The chain's CDR3 is CASSLGLLKNTEAFF. CDR3 bases: TGCGCCAGCAGCTTGGGTCTCCTCAAGAACACTGAAGCTTTCTTT. Filled out from reference TRBV5-1 and TRBJ1-1, the complete variable domain reads KAGVTQTPRYLIKTRGQQVTLSCSPISGHRSVSWYQQTPGQGLQFLFEYFSETQRNKGNFPGRFSGRQFSNSRSEMNVSTLELGDSALYLCASSLGLLKNTEAFFGQGTRLTVV.

This clonotype was detected ten times or more. The gene calls are TRBV29-1 and TRBJ1-1; a weak D match, TRBD1 (6 bases). The germline gives CDR1 SQVTM, CDR2 ANQGSEA. The CDR3 sequence is 12 residues long. Trimming removed 7 bases at V and 0 bases at J, with 9 bases between. CDR3 sequence: CSGGQMNTEAFF. The CDR3 DNA sequence: TGCAGCGGGGGACAAATGAACACTGAAGCTTTCTTT.

This clonotype turned up a few times. This chain connects TRBV5-1 to TRBJ1-4, with D tentatively TRBD1 (6 bases). Looked up from germline, CDR1 is SGHRS and CDR2 is YFSETQ. The CDR3 length is 16 residues. V gave up 3 bases and J gave up 0 bases, with 12 bases separating them. Here the CDR3 reads CASSYLDSATNEKLFF. The CDR3, as DNA: TGCGCCAGCAGCTATTTGGACAGTGCAACTAATGAAAAACTGTTTTTT.

The chain has TRBV5-1 and TRBJ2-3; D remains unclear. The V gene's germline CDR1 is SGHRS and CDR2 YFSETQ. This CDR3 is 12 amino acids long. V was cut by 3 bases and J by 6 bases, with 8 bases left in between. Written as DNA, the CDR3 is TGCGCCAGCAGCTCAGCAATGGATACGCAGTATTTT. It translates to CASSSAMDTQYF. Looking up the rest from reference TRBV5-1 and TRBJ2-3 gives the full variable domain: KAGVTQTPRYLIKTRGQQVTLSCSPISGHRSVSWYQQTPGQGLQFLFEYFSETQRNKGNFPGRFSGRQFSNSRSEMNVSTLELGDSALYLCASSSAMDTQYFGPGTRLTVL.

The chain carries TRBV12-3 or TRBV12-4 and TRBJ1-4, with 9 nucleotides matching TRBD1. The V gene end was trimmed by 2 bases and the J gene end by 7 bases; junction bases not matched to a gene: 5. The CDR3 is 15 residues long. The CDR3 DNA reads TGTGCCAGCAGTTTAAGGGGACAGGGCTTTGAAAAACTGTTTTTT. Translation: CASSLRGQGFEKLFF.

V gene TRBV3-1 combines with J gene TRBJ1-2, with D hard to call. CDR3 size: 15 residues. The V end was cut by 1 base, the J end by 0 bases, with 9 bases between. Germline lookup yields CDR1 LGHDT and CDR2 YNNKEL (reference sequence). The CDR3 sequence is CASSQVAEANYGYTF. The CDR3 nucleotides are TGTGCCAGCAGCCAAGTGGCAGAAGCTAACTATGGCTACACCTTC.

The rearrangement joins TRBV15 to TRBJ2-1, with 8 bases that match TRBD2. This CDR3 is 16 amino acids long. Trimming removed 2 bases from V and 3 bases from J; junction bases left unmatched: 6. Germline CDR1 and CDR2: LNHNV and YYDKDF (reference sequence). The CDR3 is CATSRLGRANYNEQFF. CDR3 coding DNA: TGTGCCACCAGCAGACTCGGGAGGGCAAACTACAATGAGCAGTTCTTC.

The chain employs TRBV4-1 and TRBJ2-7; a weak D match, TRBD1 (5 bases). The germline CDR1 and CDR2 sequences are MGHRA and YSYEKL. V was pared by 1 base and J by 4 bases, with 17 bases between. The length of the CDR3 is 16 residues. CDR3 in DNA: TGCGCCAGCAGCCAAGGTTGGTTTAAGGGGATATACGAGCAGTACTTC. Its translation: CASSQGWFKGIYEQYF.

This clonotype is a singleton in its sample. The V gene is TRBV12-3 or TRBV12-4, the J gene TRBJ2-5, with TRBD1 identical over 7 bases. The CDR3 is 14 residues long. With V trimmed by 5 bases and J by 5 bases, 8 bases remained unmatched. Written as DNA, the CDR3 is TGTGCCAGCAGTCCCGGGACAGCCAGGGAGACCCAGTACTTC. It yields the protein CASSPGTARETQYF.

This rearrangement joins TRBV6-5 to TRBJ1-4; a possible D gene is TRBD1 (6 bases). V shed 6 bases and J shed 2 bases, with 13 bases lying between them. CDR3 size: 15 residues. Germline-derived CDR1 and CDR2 are MNHEY and SVGAGI. The CDR3 reads CASRTGGATNEKLFF. CDR3 bases: TGTGCCAGCAGGACGGGGGGGGCGACTAATGAAAAACTGTTTTTT.